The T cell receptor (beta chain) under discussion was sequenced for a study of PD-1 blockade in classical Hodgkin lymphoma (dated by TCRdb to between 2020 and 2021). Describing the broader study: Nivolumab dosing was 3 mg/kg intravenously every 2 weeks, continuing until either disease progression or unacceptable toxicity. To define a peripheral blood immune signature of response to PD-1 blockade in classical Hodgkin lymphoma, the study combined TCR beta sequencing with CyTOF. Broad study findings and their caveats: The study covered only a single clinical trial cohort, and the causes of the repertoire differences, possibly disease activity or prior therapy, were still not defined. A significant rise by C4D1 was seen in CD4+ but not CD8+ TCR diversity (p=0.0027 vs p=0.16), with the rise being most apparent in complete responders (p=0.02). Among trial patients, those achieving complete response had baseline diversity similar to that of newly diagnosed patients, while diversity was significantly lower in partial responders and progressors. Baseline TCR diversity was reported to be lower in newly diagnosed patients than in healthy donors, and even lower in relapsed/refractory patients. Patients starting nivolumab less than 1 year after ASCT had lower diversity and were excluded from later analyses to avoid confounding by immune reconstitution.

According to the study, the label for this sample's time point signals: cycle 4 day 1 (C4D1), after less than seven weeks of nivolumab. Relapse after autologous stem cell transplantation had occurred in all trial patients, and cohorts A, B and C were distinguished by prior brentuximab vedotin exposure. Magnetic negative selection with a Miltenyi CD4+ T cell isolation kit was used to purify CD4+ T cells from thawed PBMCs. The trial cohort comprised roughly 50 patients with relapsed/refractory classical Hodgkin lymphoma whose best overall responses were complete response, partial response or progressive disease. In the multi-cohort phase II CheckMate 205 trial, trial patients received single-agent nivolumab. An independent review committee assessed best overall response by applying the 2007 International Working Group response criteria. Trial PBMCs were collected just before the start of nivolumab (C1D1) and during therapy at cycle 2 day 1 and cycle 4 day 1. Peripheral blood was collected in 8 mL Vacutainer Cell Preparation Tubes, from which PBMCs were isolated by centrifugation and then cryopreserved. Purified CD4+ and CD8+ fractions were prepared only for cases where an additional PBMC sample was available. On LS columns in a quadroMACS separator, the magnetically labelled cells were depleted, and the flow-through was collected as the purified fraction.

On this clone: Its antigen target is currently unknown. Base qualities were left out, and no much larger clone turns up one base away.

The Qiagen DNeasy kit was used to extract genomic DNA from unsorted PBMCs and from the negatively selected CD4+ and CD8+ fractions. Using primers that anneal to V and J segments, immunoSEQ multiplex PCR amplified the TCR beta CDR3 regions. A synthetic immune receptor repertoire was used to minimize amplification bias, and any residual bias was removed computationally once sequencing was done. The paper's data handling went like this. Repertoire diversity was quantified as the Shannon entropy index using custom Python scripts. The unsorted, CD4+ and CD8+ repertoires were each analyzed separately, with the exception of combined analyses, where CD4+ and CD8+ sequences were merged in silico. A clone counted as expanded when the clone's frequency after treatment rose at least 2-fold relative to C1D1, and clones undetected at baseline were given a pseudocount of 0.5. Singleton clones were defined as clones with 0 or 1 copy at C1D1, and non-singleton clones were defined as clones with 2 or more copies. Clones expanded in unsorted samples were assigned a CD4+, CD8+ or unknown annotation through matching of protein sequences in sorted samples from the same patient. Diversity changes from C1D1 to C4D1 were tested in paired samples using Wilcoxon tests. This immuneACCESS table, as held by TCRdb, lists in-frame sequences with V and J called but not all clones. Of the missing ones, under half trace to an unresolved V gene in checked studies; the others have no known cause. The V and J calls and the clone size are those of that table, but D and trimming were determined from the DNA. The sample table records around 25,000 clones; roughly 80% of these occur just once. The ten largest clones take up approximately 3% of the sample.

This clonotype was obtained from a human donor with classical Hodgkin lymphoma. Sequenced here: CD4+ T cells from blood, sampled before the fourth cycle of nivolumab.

In nucleotide form, the sequence is TGTGCCAGCAGCCCCTTCTCTCCAGCGGCCGGGAATGAGCAGTTCTTC. This translates into CASSPFSPAAGNEQFF. The V and J segments used are TRBV7-2 and TRBJ2-1; TRBD2 is perhaps the D gene, given 5 matching bases. The CDR3 numbers 16 residues from cysteine through phenylalanine. Only the CDR3 part of the read is kept: 48 bases, read in frame from the first base. The germline V gene encodes CDR1 SGHTA and CDR2 FQGNSA. The germline ends are 21 bases apart after V is trimmed by 5 bases and J by 7 bases. This CDR3, with the reference TRBV7-2 and TRBJ2-1 proteins standing in past its ends, gives the full variable domain GAGVSQSPSNKVTEKGKDVELRCDPISGHTALYWYRQSLGQGLEFLIYFQGNSAPDKSGLPSDRFSAERTGGSVSTLTIQRTQQEDSAVYLCASSPFSPAAGNEQFFGPGTRLTVL.